There are a few counts of the clone carrying this T cell receptor beta chain. Trimming took 8 bases from V and 2 from J, leaving 6 bases between them. The CDR3 covers 11 residues. The germline gives CDR1 MNHNS, CDR2 SASEGT. These data are taken from a study of patients and donors after allogeneic stem cell transplantation. TCRdb independently ran MiXCR on the RT-PCR reads; one entry per CDR3 protein. This sample has hundreds of thousands of distinct CDR3 sequences; 16% occur once, and the top ten carry around 7.9%. The sequencing sample was made of blood, either unsorted or a sorted T cell fraction (not recorded which). The TCR originated in a human donor who was either an allogeneic HSCT recipient or a stem cell or donor lymphocyte infusion donor (not recorded which). It is not recorded whose cells these are; they may come from a transplant donor. This chain joins TRBV6-1 and TRBJ2-5; no clear D. This chain's CDR3 is CASGVQETQYF. CDR3 sequence (DNA): TGTGCCAGCGGGGTTCAAGAGACCCAGTACTTC.